The TCR beta chain described here comes from a study of radiotherapy plus CTLA-4 blockade in lung cancer. Whole-study results and caveats: Radiotherapy with ipilimumab was followed by blood expansion of tumor-derived clones.

The assay was immunoSEQ multiplex PCR, and TCRdb's table has in-frame clones only and misses some. The repertoire consists of 90,000 to 100,000 clones, with approximately 80% occurring once and the leading ten covering roughly 23%. This clone was counted between two and nine times. Its antigen is undetermined. CDR3 length: 14 amino acids. Trimming removed 0 bases at V and 2 bases at J, with 8 bases between. Germline lookup yields CDR1 SGHVS and CDR2 FQNEAQ. This TCR was recovered from a human donor with non-small cell lung cancer that progressed on radiotherapy plus ipilimumab. This sequence joins TRBV7-8 and TRBJ2-7; D ambiguous. Source: peripheral blood, taken from a patient treated with radiotherapy plus ipilimumab. The DNA of the CDR3 is TGTGCCAGCAGCTTAGCTGACGGCCCCTACGAGCAGTACTTC. This encodes CASSLADGPYEQYF.